What follows are 31 T cell receptor beta chains derived from one specimen sequenced in a study of T-cell memory formation after mild COVID-19. TCRdb re-analysed the 5' RACE reads in MiXCR, keeping a single row per CDR3 protein. The data contain 450,000 to 650,000 distinct CDR3 sequences, over 15% of them seen just once; the ten biggest clones take up more than 10%. The sequenced sample consisted of PBMCs or a T cell subset sorted from them (not recorded which). These receptors all come from an adult woman who had mild COVID-19 (a few samples of this study predate the infection). Cell type and time point are not known.

The chain carries TRBV2 and TRBJ2-3, with 12 bases that match TRBD2. Germline-derived CDR1 and CDR2 are SNHLY and FYNNEI. The ends lost 2 bases at V and 5 bases at J; junction bases unmatched: 11. The CDR3 extends over 18 amino acids. Written as DNA, the CDR3 is TGTGCCAGCAGTGAAACTTCGAGACTAGCGGGAGCAATAGATACGCAGTATTTT. This codes for CASSETSRLAGAIDTQYF.

The chain is built from TRBV30 and TRBJ2-4, with TRBD1 identical over 7 bases. From germline, CDR1 is GTSNPN and CDR2 SVGIG (reference sequence). V shed 0 bases and J 3 bases; nucleotides not matched to a gene: 11. This CDR3 has 17 residues. CDR3 protein: CAWSVQGQGEVKNIQYF. Written as DNA, the CDR3 is TGTGCCTGGAGTGTACAGGGGCAGGGAGAAGTCAAAAACATTCAGTACTTC.

This clonotype was seen ten or more times. The rearrangement joins TRBV5-1 to TRBJ2-3; 8 bases map to TRBD2. J gave up 5 bases and V 6 bases, and 14 bases lay outside the gene matches. CDR1 SGHRS and CDR2 YFSETQ come from the germline V gene. The CDR3 has 16 amino acids. CDR3 in amino acids: CASIWKAGASVDTQYF. The CDR3 coding sequence is TGCGCCAGCATCTGGAAAGCGGGGGCCAGTGTAGATACGCAGTATTTT.

The chain carries TRBV5-4 and TRBJ1-5, with 10 bases fitting TRBD1. CDR3 length: 15 amino acids. Germline values: CDR1 SGHNT, CDR2 YYREEE (reference sequence). Losses at the gene ends were 0 bases for V and 5 bases for J; bases not matched to a gene: 2. The CDR3 DNA sequence: TGTGCCAGCAGCTTGGCGGGACAGGGGTATCAGCCCCAGCATTTT. It codes for CASSLAGQGYQPQHF.

The chain joins TRBV30 to TRBJ1-3; D ambiguous. Germline assignment: CDR1 GTSNPN and CDR2 SVGIG (reference sequence). The V and J ends lost 1 base and 0 bases respectively, with 10 bases between them. The CDR3 is made up of 15 amino acids. CDR3 in DNA: TGTGCCTGGAGTGAGACATCCACCTCTGGAAACACCATATATTTT. Its translation: CAWSETSTSGNTIYF.

This rearrangement joins TRBV6-2 or TRBV6-3 to TRBJ2-7; D unclear. Looked up from germline, CDR1 is MNHEY and CDR2 is SVGEGT. The CDR3 is 12 amino acids. With 1 base removed from V and 3 bases from J, the gap between germline ends came to 4 bases. CDR3 loop: CASSYFRYEQYF. In DNA form, the CDR3 reads TGTGCCAGCAGTTACTTCCGCTACGAGCAGTACTTC.

This sequence joins TRBV7-9 and TRBJ1-1, with no clear D. The CDR3 extends over 15 amino acids. The ends were cut back, 4 bases at V and 1 base at J, with 13 bases in the middle. Germline V gene data show CDR1 as SEHNR and CDR2 as FQNEAQ (reference sequence). The CDR3 region is CASSSRRGENTEAFF. In DNA, the CDR3 is TGTGCCAGCAGCTCAAGACGGGGAGAGAACACTGAAGCTTTCTTT.

This clonotype occurred many times. This chain uses TRBV11-2 with TRBJ2-1, with TRBD2 matching 10 bases. V lost 6 bases and J lost 2; bases outside the gene matches: 1. The CDR3 has 14 amino acids. Germline V gene lookup returns CDR1 SGHAT and CDR2 FQNNGV. CDR3 in amino acids: CASRAGGPYNEQFF. The CDR3, as DNA: TGTGCCAGCAGAGCGGGGGGGCCCTACAATGAGCAGTTCTTC.

This clonotype was seen more than once but under ten times. The chain uses TRBV27 and TRBJ2-1; 8 bases match TRBD2. The CDR3 spans 15 residues. The germline V gene has CDR1 MNHEY and CDR2 SMNVEV (reference sequence). Germline trimming cut 2 bases from V and 8 bases from J; bases unmatched to any gene: 8. CDR3 protein: CASSLDGRAGYEQFF. The CDR3 nucleotides read TGTGCCAGCAGTTTAGACGGGAGGGCTGGTTATGAGCAGTTCTTC.

The J gene is TRBJ2-1, the V gene TRBV7-9; no reliable D call. Germline V CDR1 and CDR2: SEHNR, FQNEAQ (reference sequence). The CDR3 covers 16 residues. V was shortened by 1 base and J by 0 bases, with 10 bases between the two germline ends. In DNA, the CDR3 is TGTGCCAGCAGCTTAGTTCCTTCCAGCTCCTACAATGAGCAGTTCTTC. It yields the protein CASSLVPSSSYNEQFF.

A few counts support this clonotype. The V gene is TRBV11-2, the J gene TRBJ2-5; D ambiguous. The CDR3 runs to 12 residues. From germline, CDR1 is SGHAT and CDR2 FQNNGV. Trimming removed 6 bases from V and 2 bases from J, with 7 bases in between. The CDR3 nucleotides read TGTGCCAGCAGTCATGGACAAGAGACCCAGTACTTC. Translating gives CASSHGQETQYF.

The gene calls are TRBV4-2 and TRBJ2-3, with 8 bases matching TRBD1. Trimming took 2 bases from V and 4 from J; bases not matched to a gene: 5. Germline values: CDR1 LGHNA, CDR2 YNFKEQ. The CDR3 is 15 amino acids. CDR3 nucleotide sequence: TGTGCCAGCAGCCAAAGGCCAGGGGGCGCAGATACGCAGTATTTT. This codes for CASSQRPGGADTQYF.

The table lists this clonotype with many counts. This rearrangement joins TRBV7-9 to TRBJ2-7; D is possibly TRBD2 (6 bases). The CDR3 sequence is 14 residues long. Germline assignment: CDR1 SEHNR and CDR2 FQNEAQ (reference sequence). V lost 1 base, J lost 2 bases, and 9 bases lay in between. The CDR3 bases are TGTGCCAGCAGCTTAGTGACGGGAGCCTACGAGCAGTACTTC. Its translation: CASSLVTGAYEQYF.

This clonotype was picked up a small number of times. CDR3 sequence: CASTGTGGTDTQYF. The DNA of the CDR3 is TGTGCCAGCACCGGGACAGGGGGCACAGATACGCAGTATTTT. V and J are TRBV6-5 and TRBJ2-3; 10 bases line up with TRBD1. V shed 7 bases and J 1 base; nucleotides not matched to a gene: 2. CDR1 and CDR2 from the germline V gene are MNHEY and SVGAGI. The CDR3 spans 14 residues.

Only a few counts were recorded for this clonotype. The rearrangement joins TRBV7-2 to TRBJ2-5; 9 bases fit TRBD2. The CDR3 sequence is 16 residues long. After removal of 2 bases from V and 5 bases from J, the junction contained 9 bases not matched to a gene. Germline V lookup: CDR1 SGHTA, CDR2 FQGNSA. In DNA, the CDR3 is TGTGCCAGCAGCTTAAAAACAGTAGCGGGAGCTGAGACCCAGTACTTC. This codes for CASSLKTVAGAETQYF.

The chain employs TRBV5-1 and TRBJ2-7; a possible D gene is TRBD2 (6 bases). V lost 0 bases to trimming and J lost 3 bases, with 10 bases between them. The CDR3 is 14 amino acids. Germline CDR1 is SGHRS and CDR2 is YFSETQ. DNA for the CDR3: TGCGCCAGCAGCTTGGGATCGGGGGTCTACGAGCAGTACTTC. As protein: CASSLGSGVYEQYF. Combining the CDR3 with reference TRBV5-1 and TRBJ2-7 gives the whole variable domain KAGVTQTPRYLIKTRGQQVTLSCSPISGHRSVSWYQQTPGQGLQFLFEYFSETQRNKGNFPGRFSGRQFSNSRSEMNVSTLELGDSALYLCASSLGSGVYEQYFGPGTRLTVT.

This chain's CDR3 is CASSEWTANTEAFF. The DNA of the CDR3 is TGTGCCAGCAGTGAATGGACAGCGAACACTGAAGCTTTCTTT. The chain is built from TRBV2 and TRBJ1-1; D might be TRBD1 (6 bases). Germline V gene sequence: CDR1 SNHLY, CDR2 FYNNEI. The CDR3 totals 14 residues. Trimming took off 2 bases at V and 1 base at J, with 8 bases between the two ends.

This clonotype was seen repeatedly, ten times or more. This chain links TRBV5-1 with TRBJ2-1; 8 bases are shared with TRBD1. The germline CDR1 and CDR2 sequences are SGHRS and YFSETQ. The V gene end was trimmed by 3 bases and the J gene end by 8 bases; junction bases not matched to a gene: 13. This CDR3 is 16 amino acids long. This CDR3 reads CASSSDTIGTGDEQFF. Here the CDR3 DNA reads TGCGCCAGCAGCTCGGACACAATTGGGACAGGCGATGAGCAGTTCTTC.

This clonotype showed up just a few times. The chain carries TRBV5-8 and TRBJ2-7; D unresolved. Germline V gives CDR1 SGHTS, CDR2 YDEGEE. With 7 bases removed from V and 0 bases from J, the gap between germline ends came to 5 bases. This CDR3 contains 11 residues. Here the CDR3 reads CASESSYEQYF. In DNA, the CDR3 is TGTGCCAGCGAGAGCTCCTACGAGCAGTACTTC.

This clonotype turned up a few times. The chain couples TRBV7-6 to TRBJ2-7; D not resolved. The CDR3 extends over 13 amino acids. V was cut by 5 bases and J by 2 bases, with 10 bases left in between. The germline V gene has CDR1 SGHVS and CDR2 FNYEAQ. The CDR3 DNA is TGTGCCAGCAGCGAAGGGTTGGCCTACGAGCAGTACTTC. Translated: CASSEGLAYEQYF.

In this sample, this clonotype turned up a few times. The CDR3 region has the DNA TGTGCCAGCAGTTTAAAACCCGGGGTCACTGAAGCTTTCTTT. Translation: CASSLKPGVTEAFF. The chain is built from TRBV27 and TRBJ1-1, with D hard to call. The CDR3 has 14 residues. V lost 2 bases and J 4 bases, leaving 11 bases between the germline ends. The germline V gene encodes CDR1 MNHEY and CDR2 SMNVEV (reference sequence).

CDR3 loop: CASMKGQGVITQPQHF. The CDR3 nucleotides are TGTGCCAGCATGAAGGGACAGGGGGTCATCACTCAGCCCCAGCATTTT. The rearrangement joins TRBV12-3 or TRBV12-4 to TRBJ1-5; TRBD1 aligns across 11 bases. The V and J ends lost 7 bases and 6 bases, in that order; junction bases with no gene match: 11. The CDR3 extends over 16 amino acids.

The rearrangement uses TRBV20-1 and TRBJ2-3; 10 positions match TRBD2. The length of the CDR3 is 14 residues. With 1 base clipped from V and 3 bases from J, the junction kept 1 base outside the gene matches. Germline V CDR1 and CDR2: DFQATT, SNEGSKA (reference sequence). CDR3 region: CSARVSGGTDTQYF. The CDR3 DNA sequence: TGCAGTGCTAGAGTTAGCGGGGGGACAGATACGCAGTATTTT.

This clonotype occurred many times. The chain uses TRBV4-2 and TRBJ2-4, with no clear D. V lost 0 bases and J 5 bases, leaving 2 bases between the germline ends. The CDR3 runs to 12 residues. From germline, CDR1 is LGHNA and CDR2 YNFKEQ. The CDR3 loop is CASSQEENIQYF. The CDR3 DNA sequence: TGTGCCAGCAGCCAAGAGGAAAACATTCAGTACTTC.

This clonotype turned up a few times. V and J are TRBV5-1 and TRBJ1-6; D is ambiguous. This CDR3 spans 15 amino acids. Trimming left V 0 bases short and J 8 bases short, with 12 bases between. Germline-derived CDR1 and CDR2 are SGHRS and YFSETQ. CDR3 sequence reads: CASSLEGPEHSPLHF. CDR3 in DNA: TGCGCCAGCAGCTTGGAGGGTCCAGAGCATTCACCCCTCCACTTT.

This chain uses TRBV6-4 with TRBJ2-3, with a weak D call TRBD1 (5 bases). The CDR3 is 14 residues long. CDR1 MRHNA and CDR2 SNTAGT come from the germline V gene. V lost 6 bases and J 0 bases, leaving 10 bases between the germline ends. The CDR3 bases are TGTGCCAGCAGCGACAGTACAAGCACAGATACGCAGTATTTT. Translated, it gives CASSDSTSTDTQYF.

This chain joins TRBV12-3 or TRBV12-4 and TRBJ2-7, with 9 bases matching TRBD2. Trimming took 5 bases from V and 2 from J; bases not matched to a gene: 13. The CDR3 has 17 amino acids. The CDR3 is CASSPISMAGGPYEQYF. CDR3 sequence (DNA): TGTGCCAGCAGTCCCATATCAATGGCGGGAGGGCCCTACGAGCAGTACTTC.

This clonotype was picked up a small number of times. The rearrangement joins TRBV24-1 to TRBJ2-2; possible D gene TRBD1, 7 bases. Germline lookup yields CDR1 KGHDR and CDR2 SFDVKD. Trimming took 10 bases from V and 0 from J, leaving 11 bases between them. This CDR3 spans 14 amino acids. This CDR3 is CATAGQTNTGELFF. In DNA, the CDR3 is TGTGCCACTGCGGGACAGACGAACACCGGGGAGCTGTTTTTT.

This clonotype was seen more than once but under ten times. The rearrangement uses TRBV30 and TRBJ1-6; 9 bases fit TRBD1. This CDR3 region has 16 residues. CDR1 is GTSNPN and CDR2 is SVGIG in the germline V gene (reference sequence). The V segment lost 2 bases and the J segment 7 bases; nucleotides outside the gene matches: 9. CDR3 loop: CAWSLSGTGQNSPLHF. The CDR3 bases are TGTGCCTGGAGTCTCTCGGGGACAGGGCAAAATTCACCCCTCCACTTT.

This clonotype was found a few times. J is TRBJ2-7 and V is TRBV18; 11 nucleotides match TRBD2. The germline V gene has CDR1 KGHSH and CDR2 LQKENI. The ends lost 3 bases at V and 6 bases at J; junction bases unmatched: 10. The CDR3 is 16 amino acids. This chain's CDR3 is CASSPSPSGRSGEQYF. The CDR3, as DNA: TGTGCCAGCTCACCGTCCCCTAGCGGGAGGTCGGGCGAGCAGTACTTC.

This clonotype came up a few times. The rearrangement links TRBV24-1 to TRBJ2-1; maybe TRBD2 (7 bases). Germline CDR1 reads KGHDR; CDR2 reads SFDVKD. V lost 3 bases and J 4 bases, leaving 15 bases between the germline ends. The CDR3 is 16 amino acids. As DNA, the CDR3 is TGTGCCACCAGTGATGTCGGACTAGGGGGGTACAATGAGCAGTTCTTC. Translation gives CATSDVGLGGYNEQFF.